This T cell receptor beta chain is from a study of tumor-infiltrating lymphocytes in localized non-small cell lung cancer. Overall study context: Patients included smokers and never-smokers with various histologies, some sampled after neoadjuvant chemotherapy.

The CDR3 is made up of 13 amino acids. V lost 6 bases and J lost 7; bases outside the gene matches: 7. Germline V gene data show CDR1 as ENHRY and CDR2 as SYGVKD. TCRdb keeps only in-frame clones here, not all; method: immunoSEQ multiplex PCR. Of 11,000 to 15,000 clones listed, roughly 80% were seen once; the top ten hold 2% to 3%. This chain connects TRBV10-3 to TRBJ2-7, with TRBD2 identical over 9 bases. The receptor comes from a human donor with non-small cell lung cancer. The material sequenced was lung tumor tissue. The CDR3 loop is CAISGGLAREQYF. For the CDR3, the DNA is TGTGCCATCAGCGGAGGACTAGCGAGGGAGCAGTACTTC.